The 24 T cell receptor beta chains given below trace back to one sample, sequenced in a study of PD-1 blockade in classical Hodgkin lymphoma. Sample time point: cycle 4 day 1 (C4D1), after around six weeks of nivolumab. Relapse after autologous stem cell transplantation occurred in every patient, and brentuximab vedotin exposure varied. TCRdb's table, derived via immunoSEQ multiplex PCR, lists solely in-frame clones and lacks some. The sample holds about 41,000 clones, 69% seen once. The starting material was peripheral blood mononuclear cells (PBMCs), obtained before the fourth cycle of nivolumab. These receptors were taken from a human donor with classical Hodgkin lymphoma.

This clone was seen a few times. This rearrangement joins TRBV4-2 to TRBJ1-2; no firm D call. CDR1 and CDR2 (germline): LGHNA, YNFKEQ. V dropped 2 bases and J dropped 4 bases, with 8 bases sitting between them. The CDR3 extends over 13 amino acids. The CDR3 DNA sequence: TGTGCCAGCAGCCAAAGAAACAGCTATGGCTACACCTTC. It specifies CASSQRNSYGYTF.

This clone was recorded a few times. The chain couples TRBV11-1 to TRBJ1-1; D remains unclear. Germline lookup yields CDR1 SGHAT and CDR2 FQDESV (reference sequence). Trimming removed 1 base from V and 0 bases from J, with 3 bases in between. This CDR3 has 13 amino acids. CDR3 in amino acids: CASSLGMNTEAFF. Written as DNA, the CDR3 is TGTGCCAGCAGCTTAGGCATGAACACTGAAGCTTTCTTT.

This clone was seen only a few times. The J gene is TRBJ2-1, the V gene TRBV27; a possible D gene is TRBD2 (6 bases). V lost 1 base and J lost 9, with 10 bases in between. Germline CDR1 MNHEY, CDR2 SMNVEV (reference sequence). The CDR3 totals 13 residues. CDR3 residues: CASSLYTTSEQFF. The DNA for the CDR3 is TGTGCCAGCAGTTTATACACGACTAGTGAGCAGTTCTTC.

In this sample, this clone turned up a few times. The genes are TRBV27 and TRBJ1-1, with 7 bases fitting TRBD1. With V trimmed by 5 bases and J by 4 bases, 7 bases remained unmatched. The CDR3 covers 14 residues. The germline V gene has CDR1 MNHEY and CDR2 SMNVEV (reference sequence). The CDR3, as DNA: TGTGCCAGCAGTCCGACAGGGATAGTCACTGAAGCTTTCTTT. Encoded protein: CASSPTGIVTEAFF.

This chain links TRBV6-1 with TRBJ2-2; 7 bases align to TRBD1. This CDR3 region has 16 residues. V shed 4 bases, J shed 1 base, and the junction held 6 bases outside the gene matches. Germline loops: CDR1 MNHNS, CDR2 SASEGT. The CDR3 coding sequence is TGTGCCAGCAGTGTAGAGGGGGCAAGGAACACCGGGGAGCTGTTTTTT. This codes for CASSVEGARNTGELFF.

The CDR3 sequence: CASSLAGEGQPQHF. The CDR3 DNA follows: TGTGCCAGCAGCTTAGCAGGGGAGGGTCAGCCCCAGCATTTT. The gene calls are TRBV7-8 and TRBJ1-5; TRBD1 might be the D (5 bases). The V gene's germline CDR1 is SGHVS and CDR2 FQNEAQ. V gave up 0 bases and J gave up 6 bases, with 9 bases separating them. The CDR3 is 14 amino acids.

The chain joins TRBV11-2 to TRBJ2-1; 9 bases map to TRBD1. J gave up 11 bases and V 5 bases, and 13 bases lay outside the gene matches. The germline CDR1 and CDR2 sequences are SGHAT and FQNNGV. This CDR3 contains 15 residues. Here the CDR3 DNA reads TGTGCCAGCAGCCCTCAGGGAACAGGGGGCTTGAAGCAGTTCTTC. Its translation is CASSPQGTGGLKQFF.

The V and J genes are TRBV11-2 and TRBJ1-4, with a tentative D call TRBD1 (6 bases). Trimming pared 5 bases from V and 8 bases from J, leaving 15 bases between. The CDR3 totals 14 residues. CDR1 SGHAT and CDR2 FQNNGV come from the germline V gene. The chain's CDR3 is CASSLRTVGEKLFF. The CDR3 DNA is TGTGCCAGCAGCCTGAGGACAGTGGGCGAAAAACTGTTTTTT.

This clone was seen a few times. The J gene is TRBJ1-6, the V gene TRBV11-2; D may be TRBD1 (5 bases). The V gene's germline CDR1 is SGHAT and CDR2 FQNNGV. The CDR3 length is 14 residues. Between the trimmed V and J ends, which lost 5 bases and 7 bases, there was a span of 12 bases. As DNA, the CDR3 is TGTGCCAGCAGCCTCCACGGGGGAAATTCACCCCTCCACTTT. Amino acids: CASSLHGGNSPLHF. Supplemented by reference TRBV11-2 and TRBJ1-6, the full variable domain reads EAGVAQSPRYKIIEKRQSVAFWCNPISGHATLYWYQQILGQGPKLLIQFQNNGVVDDSQLPKDRFSAERLKGVDSTLKIQPAKLEDSAVYLCASSLHGGNSPLHFGNGTRLTVT.

The chain links TRBV27 to TRBJ2-1; D uncertain. Trimming left V 2 bases short and J 6 bases short, with 11 bases between. The CDR3 consists of 14 residues. The germline V gene has CDR1 MNHEY and CDR2 SMNVEV (reference sequence). CDR3 nucleotides: TGTGCCAGCAGTTTAGCAGTTACGAGCAATGAGCAGTTCTTC. Amino acid sequence: CASSLAVTSNEQFF.

The V and J genes are TRBV2 and TRBJ1-2; the D is unclear. In germline, CDR1 is SNHLY, CDR2 FYNNEI. The CDR3 totals 15 residues. V lost 6 bases to trimming and J lost 3 bases, with 17 bases between them. As DNA, the CDR3 is TGTGCCAGCAGCTCCCTCGGTCGGGCCGACTATGGCTACACCTTC. Amino acid sequence: CASSSLGRADYGYTF.

This clone was detected only a few times. The chain couples TRBV5-4 to TRBJ1-1, with no clear D. V was pared by 3 bases and J by 12 bases, with 12 bases between. This CDR3 has 11 residues. Per the germline V gene, CDR1 is SGHNT and CDR2 is YYREEE (reference sequence). The CDR3 DNA reads TGTGCCAGCAGCTCGGACCGGGCAACTTTCTTT. Residues: CASSSDRATFF.

This clone appeared many times. This chain links TRBV5-5 with TRBJ2-7; D may be TRBD1 (5 bases). V was clipped by 5 bases and J by 0 bases, with 9 bases between them. This CDR3 has 13 residues. CDR1 and CDR2 from the germline V gene are SGHKS and YYEKEE (reference sequence). DNA of the CDR3: TGTGCCAGCAGACCTGACAGCTCCTACGAGCAGTACTTC. Encoded protein: CASRPDSSYEQYF.

The DNA of the CDR3 is TGCGCCAGCAGCTGGGGAAGTCGAACAGATACGCAGTATTTT. The encoded protein is CASSWGSRTDTQYF. The chain recombines TRBV10-2 with TRBJ2-3; D uncertain. Germline V CDR1 and CDR2: WSHSY, SAAADI. Between the trimmed V and J ends, which lost 6 bases and 3 bases, there was a span of 13 bases. The CDR3 is 14 residues long.

This chain uses TRBV9 with TRBJ2-7; 9 bases line up with TRBD1. After removal of 3 bases from V and 6 bases from J, the junction contained 10 bases not matched to a gene. The CDR3 consists of 15 residues. Germline assignment: CDR1 SGDLS and CDR2 YYNGEE. The chain's CDR3 is CASSAHTGQGSEQYF. As DNA, the CDR3 is TGTGCCAGCAGCGCCCATACTGGACAGGGGAGCGAGCAGTACTTC.

The CDR3 DNA sequence: TGTGCCAGCAGCTCTCAGGGGCTGAACACTGAAGCTTTCTTT. Amino acids: CASSSQGLNTEAFF. The gene calls are TRBV7-2 and TRBJ1-1; tentatively, D is TRBD1 (6 bases). CDR3 length equals 14 residues. The germline CDR1 and CDR2 sequences are SGHTA and FQGNSA. Trimming stripped 4 bases from V and 0 bases from J, with 9 bases between.

This clone occurred a few times. The rearrangement joins TRBV28 to TRBJ2-3; D might be TRBD2 (7 bases). The CDR3 covers 18 residues. Germline-derived CDR1 and CDR2 are MDHEN and SYDVKM. V dropped 2 bases and J dropped 4 bases, with 22 bases sitting between them. CDR3 in amino acids: CASSLASLGGGAADTQYF. The CDR3 region has the DNA TGTGCCAGCAGTTTAGCCTCCTTAGGTGGGGGGGCCGCAGATACGCAGTATTTT.

The chain employs TRBV9 and TRBJ2-3, with D uncertain. V dropped 0 bases and J dropped 0 bases, with 8 bases sitting between them. CDR3 length: 15 amino acids. Germline assignment: CDR1 SGDLS and CDR2 YYNGEE. CDR3 loop: CASSVVESSTDTQYF. CDR3 coding DNA: TGTGCCAGCAGCGTAGTAGAGAGTAGCACAGATACGCAGTATTTT.

The J gene is TRBJ2-7, the V gene TRBV11-3; the match to TRBD2 covers 12 bases. Losses at the gene ends were 1 base for V and 6 bases for J; bases not matched to a gene: 13. This CDR3 is built from 18 residues. Germline V gene data show CDR1 as SGHNT and CDR2 as YENEEA. DNA of the CDR3: TGTGCCAGCAGCTTAGGAGGGCTAGCGGGGGGGAGTCACCCCGAGCAGTACTTC. Translated: CASSLGGLAGGSHPEQYF.

The chain has TRBV7-9 and TRBJ2-7, with D tentatively TRBD2 (5 bases). The germline gives CDR1 SEHNR, CDR2 FQNEAQ (reference sequence). V lost 3 bases to trimming and J lost 4 bases, with 10 bases between them. This CDR3 comprises 13 residues. CDR3: CASSLEATYEQYF. CDR3 DNA sequence: TGTGCCAGCAGCTTGGAGGCTACATACGAGCAGTACTTC.

This chain joins TRBV7-9 and TRBJ1-6, with a possible D match to TRBD1 (6 bases). The germline gives CDR1 SEHNR, CDR2 FQNEAQ (reference sequence). V lost 2 bases to trimming and J lost 6 bases, with 8 bases between them. The CDR3 is 14 residues long. The CDR3 loop is CASSLLGGNSPLHF. CDR3 sequence (DNA): TGTGCCAGCAGCTTATTAGGGGGTAATTCACCCCTCCACTTT. Together with reference TRBV7-9 and TRBJ1-6, the CDR3 gives the full variable domain: DTGVSQNPRHKITKRGQNVTFRCDPISEHNRLYWYRQTLGQGPEFLTYFQNEAQLEKSRLLSDRFSAERPKGSFSTLEIQRTEQGDSAMYLCASSLLGGNSPLHFGNGTRLTVT.

This CDR3 is CASSLEPGSRTDTQYF. The DNA of the CDR3 is TGTGCCAGCAGCTTGGAACCAGGATCTAGAACAGATACGCAGTATTTT. V gene TRBV5-4 combines with J gene TRBJ2-3; D not certain. The CDR3 spans 16 residues. V lost 0 bases to trimming and J lost 3 bases, with 14 bases between them. The V gene's germline CDR1 is SGHNT and CDR2 YYREEE (reference sequence).

The chain couples TRBV7-6 to TRBJ2-1; possibly TRBD1 for D (5 bases). Germline assignment: CDR1 SGHVS and CDR2 FNYEAQ. V was clipped by 0 bases and J by 2 bases, with 8 bases between them. The CDR3 spans 15 residues. The chain's CDR3 is CASSLARAAYNEQFF. The CDR3 nucleotides are TGTGCCAGCAGCTTAGCCAGGGCGGCCTACAATGAGCAGTTCTTC.

The chain links TRBV2 to TRBJ1-2, with 7 bases aligning to TRBD1. This CDR3 spans 17 amino acids. J lost 3 bases, V lost 0 bases, and 10 bases had no gene match. Germline assignment: CDR1 SNHLY and CDR2 FYNNEI. CDR3 in amino acids: CASSEALQGGKDYGYTF. Written as DNA, the CDR3 is TGTGCCAGCAGTGAAGCGCTTCAGGGGGGGAAGGACTATGGCTACACCTTC.